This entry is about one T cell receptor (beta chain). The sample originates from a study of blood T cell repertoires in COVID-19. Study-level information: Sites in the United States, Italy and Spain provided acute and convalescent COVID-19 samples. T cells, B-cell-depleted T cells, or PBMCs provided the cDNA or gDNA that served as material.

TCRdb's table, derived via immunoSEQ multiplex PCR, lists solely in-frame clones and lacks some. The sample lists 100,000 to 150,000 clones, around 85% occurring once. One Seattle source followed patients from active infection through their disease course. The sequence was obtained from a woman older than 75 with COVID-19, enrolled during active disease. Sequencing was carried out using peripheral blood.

The CDR3 DNA follows: TGTGCCAGCAGCCAAGGACAGTTGAACACTGAAGCTTTCTTT. Translating gives CASSQGQLNTEAFF. The chain is built from TRBV14 and TRBJ1-1; D possibly corresponds to TRBD1 (5 bases). V was shortened by 1 base and J by 0 bases, with 6 bases between the two germline ends. The CDR3 extends over 14 amino acids. Germline CDR1 SGHDN, CDR2 FVKESK.